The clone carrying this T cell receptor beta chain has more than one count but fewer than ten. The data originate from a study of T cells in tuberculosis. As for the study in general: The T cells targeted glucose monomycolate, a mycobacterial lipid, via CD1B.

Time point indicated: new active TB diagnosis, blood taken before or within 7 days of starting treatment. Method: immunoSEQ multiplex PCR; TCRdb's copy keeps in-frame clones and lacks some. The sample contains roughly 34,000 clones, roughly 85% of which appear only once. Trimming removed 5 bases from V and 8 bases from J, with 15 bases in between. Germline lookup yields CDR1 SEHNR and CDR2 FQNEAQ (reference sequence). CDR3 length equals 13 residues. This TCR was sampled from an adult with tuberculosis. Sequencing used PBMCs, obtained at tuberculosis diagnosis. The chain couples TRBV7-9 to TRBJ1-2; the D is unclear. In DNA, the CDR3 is TGTGCCAGCAGCGATCACGACCTAGGAGGCTACACCTTC. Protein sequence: CASSDHDLGGYTF.